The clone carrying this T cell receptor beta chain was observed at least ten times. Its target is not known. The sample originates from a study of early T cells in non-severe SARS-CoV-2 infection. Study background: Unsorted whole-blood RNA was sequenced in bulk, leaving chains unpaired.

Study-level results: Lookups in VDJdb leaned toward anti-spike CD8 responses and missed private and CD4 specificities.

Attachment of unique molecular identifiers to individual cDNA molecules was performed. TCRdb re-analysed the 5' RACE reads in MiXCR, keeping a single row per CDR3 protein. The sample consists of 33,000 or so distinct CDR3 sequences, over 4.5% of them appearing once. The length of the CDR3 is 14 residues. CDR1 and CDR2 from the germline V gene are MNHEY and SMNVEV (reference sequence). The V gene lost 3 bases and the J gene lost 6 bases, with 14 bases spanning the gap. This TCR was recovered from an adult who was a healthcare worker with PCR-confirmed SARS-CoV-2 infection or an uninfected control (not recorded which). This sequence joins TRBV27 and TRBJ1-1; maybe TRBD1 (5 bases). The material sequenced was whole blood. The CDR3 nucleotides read TGTGCCAGCAGTTTCAGGGCGCATGACTCTGAAGCTTTCTTT. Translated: CASSFRAHDSEAFF.